This entry describes one T cell receptor beta chain. This clonotype has ten or more counts. What antigen it recognizes has not been identified. No per-base quality is available; no much larger clone lies one base away. TCR beta repertoires were profiled from peripheral blood of approximately 13 young patients with multiple sclerosis to demonstrate the VDJtools post-analysis software. Multiple sclerosis patients were children and adolescents aged roughly 6 to 16 years. Libraries were constructed by PCR. TCRdb shows the sequencer as Illumina HiSeq 2500. Unique molecular identifiers were incorporated into TCR beta cDNA libraries to reduce PCR and sequencing biases. Every 1 to 10 million input T cells yielded approximately 500,000 cDNA molecules, meaning each molecule approximated one T cell. Patient libraries were prepared and sequenced with the same protocol used for the earlier healthy control dataset. Samples belonging to the same batch were prepared together, multiplexed and sequenced on a shared HiSeq lane. As for the original processing: Raw barcoded reads were processed with MIGEC, discarding single-read molecular identifier groups before consensus assembly and CDR3 extraction. Clonotype tables were post-analysed with VDJtools, normalizing diversity by down-sampling all datasets to the smallest sample size. Repertoire overlap clustering matched CDR3 amino acid but not nucleotide sequences to correct batch-related cross-sample contamination. TCRdb's own reprocessing of the public reads used fastp at Q25 and MiXCR and kept productive beta chains. All rows with the same CDR3 protein become a single entry with the most common DNA and genes. The V and J calls here are based on TCRdb, not the publication. This sample comprises a few hundred thousand distinct CDR3 sequences, 36% of them detected only once. The ten most abundant clones make up approximately 4.6% of the sample.

These data originate in a study of post-analysis software for immune sequencing data (dated by TCRdb to the mid-2010s). Notes on the research overall: Recorded disease courses included relapsing-remitting, secondary progressive and progressive-relapsing multiple sclerosis, with some patients lacking subtype annotation. The patient repertoires were compared against more than 10 previously published healthy control repertoires obtained from donors aged about 6 to 27 years. A subset of samples was prepared in parallel using single-end sample barcoding, then pooled and co-amplified after Illumina adapter ligation.

Inclusive of the bounding cysteine and phenylalanine, the CDR3 is 14 residues long. Only CDR3 DNA remains: 42 bases, in frame from the first base. The junction shows trimming of 8 bases on V and 7 bases on J, and the gene matches do not reach 9 bases of it. For CDR1 and CDR2, the germline V gene lists SNHLY and FYNNEI. Here is what the overall study found, with its caveats: Normalized Chao1 diversity was significantly lower in multiple sclerosis patients than controls, suggesting substantial peripheral T-cell clonal expansion. Strong co-clustering of samples prepared in the same batch was shown by direct clustering with F measure, prompting a batch-effect correction. A handful of TRBV segments, including TRBV5-6, TRBV5-1 and TRBV20-1, were significantly more frequent in patients than controls. The control group was slightly older than the multiple sclerosis patient group.

The sequence was obtained from a girl aged 10 to 17 with multiple sclerosis. Sequences were obtained from blood. This chain joins TRBV2 to TRBJ2-1; 9 junctional bases match TRBD2. Here the CDR3 is given as CASLKRGAWNEQFF. The nucleotide sequence reads as follows: TGTGCCAGCTTGAAGCGGGGGGCGTGGAATGAGCAGTTCTTC.